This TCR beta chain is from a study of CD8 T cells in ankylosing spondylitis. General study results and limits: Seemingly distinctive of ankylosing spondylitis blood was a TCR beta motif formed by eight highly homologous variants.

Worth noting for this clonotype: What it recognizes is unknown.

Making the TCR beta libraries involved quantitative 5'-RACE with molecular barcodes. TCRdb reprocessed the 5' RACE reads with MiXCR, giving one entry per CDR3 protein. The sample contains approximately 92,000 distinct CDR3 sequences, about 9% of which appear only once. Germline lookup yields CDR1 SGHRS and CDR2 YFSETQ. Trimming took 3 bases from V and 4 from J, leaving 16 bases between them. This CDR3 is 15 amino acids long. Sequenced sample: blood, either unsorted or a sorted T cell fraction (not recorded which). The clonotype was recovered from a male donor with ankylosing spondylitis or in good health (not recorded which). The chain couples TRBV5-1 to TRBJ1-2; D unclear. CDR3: CASSSEIWGGYGYTF. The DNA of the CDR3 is TGCGCCAGCAGCTCGGAGATCTGGGGAGGCTATGGCTACACCTTC.